These 20 T cell receptor beta chains share one sample of origin, sequenced in a study of shared clonotypes between healthy human individuals. Generated by immunoSEQ multiplex PCR, the TCRdb table keeps only in-frame clones and is missing some. The data contain around 200,000 clones, approximately 70% of them singletons. Specimen: memory CD4+ T cells sorted from blood. Subset: CD45RA-negative fraction. The receptors stem from a man aged 30 to 45 in good health.

The chain recombines TRBV5-6 with TRBJ2-7; the D gene is possibly TRBD2 (5 bases). Germline CDR1 SGHDT, CDR2 YYEEEE. Trimming took 2 bases from V and 6 from J, leaving 21 bases between them. This CDR3 has 16 residues. The DNA of the CDR3 is TGTGCCAGCAGCTTCGGTAGCGTAACCCTGGGATCCGAGCAGTACTTC. Translated, it gives CASSFGSVTLGSEQYF.

The chain uses TRBV2 and TRBJ2-7; TRBD1 matches at 10 bases. Trimming removed 6 bases from V and 8 bases from J; junction bases left unmatched: 7. The germline CDR1 and CDR2 sequences are SNHLY and FYNNEI. CDR3 length equals 13 residues. The CDR3 nucleotides are TGTGCCAGCAGCGCCCGGGGACAGGGGAAGCAGTACTTC. Residues: CASSARGQGKQYF. Drawing the rest from reference TRBV2 and TRBJ2-7, the complete variable domain is EPEVTQTPSHQVTQMGQEVILRCVPISNHLYFYWYRQILGQKVEFLVSFYNNEISEKSEIFDDQFSVERPDGSNFTLKIRSTKLEDSAMYFCASSARGQGKQYFGPGTRLTVT.

This clone occurred a few times. The CDR3 DNA is TGTGCCAGCAGTTTAGGGGGGCCGGACAGGGTTCGCCTCAATCAGCCCCAGCATTTT. Encoded protein: CASSLGGPDRVRLNQPQHF. The V gene is TRBV28, the J gene TRBJ1-5; TRBD1 agrees at 8 bases. V shed 2 bases, J shed 3 bases, and the junction held 15 bases outside the gene matches. The CDR3 extends over 19 amino acids. Germline values: CDR1 MDHEN, CDR2 SYDVKM.

The sample holds a few counts of this clone. The chain employs TRBV6-5 and TRBJ1-2; D gene unclear. The V end was cut by 2 bases, the J end by 4 bases, with 11 bases between. The CDR3 length is 14 residues. Germline CDR1 reads MNHEY; CDR2 reads SVGAGI. The CDR3 bases are TGTGCCAGCAGTTACGGTAGCTGGGGCTATGGCTACACCTTC. Its translation: CASSYGSWGYGYTF.

V gene TRBV5-1 combines with J gene TRBJ1-2, with a weak D call TRBD1 (5 bases). Trimming removed 0 bases from V and 4 bases from J, with 13 bases in between. The CDR3 is 15 residues long. Germline CDR1 reads SGHRS; CDR2 reads YFSETQ. DNA of the CDR3: TGCGCCAGCAGCTTGGAGGGCAGGGTAGCCTATGGCTACACCTTC. Its translation is CASSLEGRVAYGYTF.

The gene calls are TRBV27 and TRBJ2-2; the D gene is possibly TRBD2 (5 bases). Trimming pared 5 bases from V and 7 bases from J, leaving 14 bases between. The CDR3 covers 14 residues. Germline V gene sequence: CDR1 MNHEY, CDR2 SMNVEV (reference sequence). In DNA, the CDR3 is TGTGCCAGCAGTCCTGGAGGATCTGTCGGGGAGCTGTTTTTT. It translates to CASSPGGSVGELFF.

This rearrangement joins TRBV27 to TRBJ2-1, with 9 nucleotides matching TRBD1. The CDR3 has 16 residues. V was clipped by 5 bases and J by 7 bases; unmatched bases: 12. Per the germline V gene, CDR1 is MNHEY and CDR2 is SMNVEV (reference sequence). CDR3 loop: CASSPQWDREGNEQFF. CDR3 nucleotides: TGTGCCAGCAGTCCACAATGGGACAGGGAAGGAAATGAGCAGTTCTTC.

The genes are TRBV7-2 and TRBJ2-6, with D perhaps given as TRBD1 or TRBD2 (6 bases each). Germline V gives CDR1 SGHTA, CDR2 FQGNSA. Trimming shortened V by 4 bases and J by 6 bases, and 25 bases separated the two germline ends. The CDR3 has 19 residues. CDR3 in DNA: TGTGCCAGCAGCTCGTACAGGGATTCAGGGAGGCTGGAGGCCAACGTCCTGACTTTC. Its translation: CASSSYRDSGRLEANVLTF.

This clone turned up a few times. The rearrangement links TRBV6-1 to TRBJ2-3; no firm D call. The V gene's germline CDR1 is MNHNS and CDR2 SASEGT. V lost 0 bases, J lost 9 bases, and 10 bases lay in between. The CDR3 spans 13 residues. The CDR3 sequence is CASSEALSITQYF. The CDR3 DNA is TGTGCCAGCAGTGAAGCGCTTTCAATAACGCAGTATTTT.

In this sample, this clone turned up once. The chain uses TRBV5-1 and TRBJ1-4; no reliable D call. CDR1 and CDR2 from the germline V gene are SGHRS and YFSETQ. The V gene lost 1 base and the J gene lost 8 bases, with 9 bases spanning the gap. The CDR3 spans 13 residues. This CDR3 is CASSLSGEEKLFF. DNA of the CDR3: TGCGCCAGCAGCTTGAGCGGGGAGGAAAAACTGTTTTTT.

The table lists this clone with a few counts. The V call is TRBV30, the J call TRBJ2-7; the D gene is possibly TRBD2 (5 bases). The V end lost 2 bases, the J end lost 2 bases, and 10 bases lay between the germline ends. The CDR3 is made up of 13 amino acids. Germline V gives CDR1 GTSNPN, CDR2 SVGIG (reference sequence). Here the CDR3 DNA reads TGTGCCTGGAGTCCTCCCGGGACCTACGAGCAGTACTTC. This sequence encodes CAWSPPGTYEQYF.

The CDR3 sequence: CASSPAFQETQYF. The CDR3 nucleotides read TGTGCCAGCAGTCCCGCATTTCAAGAGACCCAGTACTTC. The V call is TRBV27, the J call TRBJ2-5; D is unclear. V lost 5 bases and J 2 bases, leaving 9 bases between the germline ends. Germline V CDR1 and CDR2: MNHEY, SMNVEV (reference sequence). The CDR3 contains 13 residues.

This clone appeared once. The gene calls are TRBV19 and TRBJ1-3, with TRBD1 identical over 7 bases. The germline V gene has CDR1 LNHDA and CDR2 SQIVND (reference sequence). Germline trimming cut 7 bases from V and 2 bases from J; bases unmatched to any gene: 5. There are 14 residues in the CDR3. In DNA form, the CDR3 reads TGTGCCAGTACCAGCGGGACAGCTGGAAACACCATATATTTT. It yields the protein CASTSGTAGNTIYF.

This clone was seen at least ten times. The chain recombines TRBV7-8 with TRBJ2-3; TRBD2 matches 12 bases. Looked up from germline, CDR1 is SGHVS and CDR2 is FQNEAQ. Trimming took 5 bases from V and 5 from J; bases not matched to a gene: 17. The CDR3 sequence is 19 residues long. CDR3 DNA: TGTGCCAGCAGCCCCTACAGGGTCCTAGCGGGAGGGCCGGGAGATACGCAGTATTTT. Protein sequence: CASSPYRVLAGGPGDTQYF. The whole variable domain, filled in from reference TRBV7-8 and TRBJ2-3, reads GAGVSQSPRYKVAKRGQDVALRCDPISGHVSLFWYQQALGQGPEFLTYFQNEAQLDKSGLPSDRFFAERPEGSVSTLKIQRTQQEDSAVYLCASSPYRVLAGGPGDTQYFGPGTRLTVL.

The V and J genes are TRBV10-3 and TRBJ2-5, with unresolved D. V was pared by 0 bases and J by 5 bases, with 10 bases between. CDR3 length: 14 amino acids. Germline lookup yields CDR1 ENHRY and CDR2 SYGVKD. Written as DNA, the CDR3 is TGTGCCATCAGTGAGTCGAGGTCTTCGGAGACCCAGTACTTC. As protein: CAISESRSSETQYF.

This chain joins TRBV7-2 and TRBJ2-2, with unresolved D. CDR1 is SGHTA, CDR2 FQGNSA, per germline. The CDR3 length is 16 residues. V was cut by 2 bases and J by 1 base, with 11 bases left in between. CDR3 in DNA: TGTGCCAGCAGCTTAATGCGGATCAAGAACACCGGGGAGCTGTTTTTT. Its translation is CASSLMRIKNTGELFF.

The rearrangement uses TRBV28 and TRBJ1-1, with D perhaps TRBD1 (6 bases). CDR1 and CDR2 from the germline V gene are MDHEN and SYDVKM. Trimming stripped 6 bases from V and 3 bases from J, with 14 bases between. This CDR3 comprises 14 residues. The CDR3 is CASRTTGRDTEAFF. CDR3 bases: TGTGCCAGCAGGACGACAGGTAGGGACACTGAAGCTTTCTTT.

The rearrangement joins TRBV18 to TRBJ2-3; no clear D. CDR1 is KGHSH, CDR2 LQKENI, per germline. V was pared by 8 bases and J by 1 base, with 7 bases between. This CDR3 is 12 amino acids long. The CDR3 protein is CASDQGTDTQYF. The CDR3 DNA sequence: TGTGCCAGCGACCAGGGCACAGATACGCAGTATTTT.

The rearrangement uses TRBV7-2 and TRBJ2-3, with TRBD2 identical over 10 bases. CDR1 SGHTA and CDR2 FQGNSA come from the germline V gene. This CDR3 has 15 residues. Trimming cost V 5 bases and J 2 bases; bases outside gene matches: 4. CDR3 nucleotides: TGTGCCAGCAGCATGACTAGCGGGCACACAGATACGCAGTATTTT. Protein sequence: CASSMTSGHTDTQYF.

J is TRBJ2-7 and V is TRBV27; D remains ambiguous. Trimming removed 2 bases from V and 6 bases from J, with 11 bases in between. CDR1 is MNHEY and CDR2 is SMNVEV in the germline V gene (reference sequence). This CDR3 region has 13 residues. The CDR3 DNA is TGTGCCAGCAGTTTACACACCGAAGCCGAGCAGTACTTC. Its translation: CASSLHTEAEQYF.